This T cell receptor beta chain was documented in a study of neurological immune-mediated disorders. Study summary: Of the multiple sclerosis patients, approximately 34 in total, some 30 were relapsing-remitting and 3 were secondary progressive.

In this sample, this clonotype turned up many times. Its cognate antigen is unknown. Overall study results and limits: According to phylogenetic grouping, one related-CDR3 cluster, a possible signature, contained the repertoires of 18 of 34 multiple sclerosis patients. Expanded clones shared no CDR3 amino acid sequences across subjects, suggesting private repertoires in all groups.

Between the trimmed V and J ends, which lost 2 bases and 7 bases, there was a span of 23 bases. The CDR3 spans 17 residues. Germline V gene sequence: CDR1 MGHRA, CDR2 YSYEKL. The authors made cDNA by 5'RACE with 10-nucleotide random UMIs. TCRdb used MiXCR to reprocess the 5' RACE reads, holding one entry per CDR3 protein. The table shows about 50,000 distinct CDR3 sequences, with approximately 3.3% occurring only once. The sample was PBMCs. This chain connects TRBV4-1 to TRBJ1-2; D is possibly TRBD1 (5 bases). This TCR was recovered from a man between 40 and 49 years old with multiple sclerosis. The CDR3 loop reads CASSQMGRVSGLSGYTF. CDR3 nucleotides: TGCGCCAGCAGCCAAATGGGGCGAGTCAGCGGACTTAGTGGCTACACCTTC.